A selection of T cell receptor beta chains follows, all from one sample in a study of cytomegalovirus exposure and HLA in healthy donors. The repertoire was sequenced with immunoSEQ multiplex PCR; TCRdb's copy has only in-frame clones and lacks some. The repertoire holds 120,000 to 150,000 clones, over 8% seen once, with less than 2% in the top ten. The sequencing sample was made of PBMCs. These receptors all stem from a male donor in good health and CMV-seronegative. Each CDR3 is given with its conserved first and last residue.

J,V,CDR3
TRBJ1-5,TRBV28,CASSSPGGSQPQHF
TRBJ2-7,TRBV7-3,CASSAYAGSYEQYF
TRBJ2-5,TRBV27,CASSLSWPQETQYF
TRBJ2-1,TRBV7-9,CASSGQTPQRDYNEQFF
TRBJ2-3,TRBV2,CASSELGGDTQYF
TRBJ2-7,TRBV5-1,CASSLGGTGAHEQYF
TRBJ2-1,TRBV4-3,CASSQGSGGASASEQFF
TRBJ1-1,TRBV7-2,CASREDRENTEAFF
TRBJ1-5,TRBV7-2,CASSSGTPSNQPQHF
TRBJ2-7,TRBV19,CASSINAGLSYEQYF
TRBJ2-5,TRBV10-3,CAIRANAIETQYF
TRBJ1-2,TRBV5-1,CASSLRTGFRYGYTF
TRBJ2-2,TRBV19,CASTWTGLGAGELFF
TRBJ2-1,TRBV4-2,CASSQISPLAGLIDEQFF
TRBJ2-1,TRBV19,CASSIASGRANEQFF
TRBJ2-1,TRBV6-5,CASSYGRYNEQFF
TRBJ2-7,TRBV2,CASSVSRDNERYF
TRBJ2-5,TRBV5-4,CASSPKGTPKETQYF
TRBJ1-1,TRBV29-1,CACSLAGGNTEAFF
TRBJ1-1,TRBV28,CASSSVGGGIMNTEAFF
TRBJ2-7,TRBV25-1,CASSDWTGGGEQYF
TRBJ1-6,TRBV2,CASRGQANNSPLHF
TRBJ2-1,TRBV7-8,CASSYRTGKNEQFF